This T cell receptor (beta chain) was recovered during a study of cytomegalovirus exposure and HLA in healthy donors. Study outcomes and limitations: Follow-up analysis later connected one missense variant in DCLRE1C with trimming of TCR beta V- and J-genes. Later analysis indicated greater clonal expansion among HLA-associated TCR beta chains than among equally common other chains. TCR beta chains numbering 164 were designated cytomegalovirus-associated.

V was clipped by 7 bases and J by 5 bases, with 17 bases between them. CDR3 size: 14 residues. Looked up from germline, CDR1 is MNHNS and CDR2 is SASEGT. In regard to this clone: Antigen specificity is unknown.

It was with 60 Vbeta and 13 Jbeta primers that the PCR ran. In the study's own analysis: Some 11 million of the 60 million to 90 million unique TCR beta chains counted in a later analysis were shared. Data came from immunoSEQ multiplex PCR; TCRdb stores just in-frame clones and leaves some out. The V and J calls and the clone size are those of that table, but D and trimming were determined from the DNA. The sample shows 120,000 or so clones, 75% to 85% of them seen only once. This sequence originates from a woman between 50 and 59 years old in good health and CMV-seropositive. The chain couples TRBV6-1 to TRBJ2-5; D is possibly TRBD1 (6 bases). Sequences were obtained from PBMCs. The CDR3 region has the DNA TGTGCCAGCACCCGTTGGGGGCAGTATGAGACCCAGTACTTC. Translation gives CASTRWGQYETQYF.